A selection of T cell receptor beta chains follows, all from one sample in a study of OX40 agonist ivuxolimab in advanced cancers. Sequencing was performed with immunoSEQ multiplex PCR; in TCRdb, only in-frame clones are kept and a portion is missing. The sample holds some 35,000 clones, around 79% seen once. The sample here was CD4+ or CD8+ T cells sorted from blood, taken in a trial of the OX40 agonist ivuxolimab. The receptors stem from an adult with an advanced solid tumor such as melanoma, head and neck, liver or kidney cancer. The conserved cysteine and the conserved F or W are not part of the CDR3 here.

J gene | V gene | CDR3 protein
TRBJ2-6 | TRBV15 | ATSRGVHSGANVLT
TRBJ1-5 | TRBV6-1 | ASSMTGGHQPQH
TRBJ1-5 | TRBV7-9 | ASSSRRVGNNQPQH
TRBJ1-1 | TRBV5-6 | ASSTYGGGRNTEAF
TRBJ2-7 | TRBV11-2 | ASSLYLDSSYEQY
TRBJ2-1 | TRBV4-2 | ASSPRGYNEQF
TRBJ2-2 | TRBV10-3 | AITNTGQGGELF
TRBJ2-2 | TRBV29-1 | SVLGRTTGELF
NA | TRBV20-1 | SASRGEQY
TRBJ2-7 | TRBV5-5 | ASSSADRGFEQY
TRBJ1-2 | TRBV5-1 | ASSPSGRAGYGYT
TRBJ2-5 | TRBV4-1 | ASSLIGGAKETQY
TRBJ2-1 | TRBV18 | ASSPTSGAYNEQF
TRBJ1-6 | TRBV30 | AWSRGGQVYNSPLH
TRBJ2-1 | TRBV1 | TSRPLKPYGQGINEQF
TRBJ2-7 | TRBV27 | VSSFRGRGFEQY
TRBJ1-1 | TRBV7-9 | ASSWAGQLNTEAF
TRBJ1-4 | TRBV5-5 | ASSLGSTNEKLF
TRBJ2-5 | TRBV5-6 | ASSNQNQETQY
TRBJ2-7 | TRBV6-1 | ASSERIVYEQY
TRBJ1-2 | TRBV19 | ATAGQVSGVEGYT
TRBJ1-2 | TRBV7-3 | ASSPWDGYT
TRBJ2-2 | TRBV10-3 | AISQDRGTGELF
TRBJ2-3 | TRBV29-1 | SGAGFVDTDTQY
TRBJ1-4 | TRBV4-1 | ASSQEIVGQLLRWNEKLF
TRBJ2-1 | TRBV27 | ASSFLNSLRANEQF
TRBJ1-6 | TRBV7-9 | ASSLATTLH
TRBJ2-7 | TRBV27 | ASSLSAGIFYEQY
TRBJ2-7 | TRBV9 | ASSVVGQGPDEQY
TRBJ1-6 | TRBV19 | ASKEGPYSYNSPLH
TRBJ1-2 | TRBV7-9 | ASSSGRNYGYT
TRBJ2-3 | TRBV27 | ASSPDLATSGDTQY
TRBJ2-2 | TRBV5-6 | ASSRLAGATGELF
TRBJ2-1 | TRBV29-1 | SAKGTASFNEQF
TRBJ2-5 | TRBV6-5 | ASSWVASTQETQY
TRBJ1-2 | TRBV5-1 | ASSLAVDGYT
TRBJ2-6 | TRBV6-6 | ASSDRVSGANVLT
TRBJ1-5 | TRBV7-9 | ASFKGGHPGAYAKPQH
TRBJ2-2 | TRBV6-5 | ASGDGAGELF
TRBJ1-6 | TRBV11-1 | ASSLQAGDSPLH
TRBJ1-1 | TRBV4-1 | AGSQDRQSTEAF
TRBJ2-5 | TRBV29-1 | SGKHKETQY
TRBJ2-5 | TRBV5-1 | ASSWDRARETQY
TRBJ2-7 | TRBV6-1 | ASSVTGQIAYEQY
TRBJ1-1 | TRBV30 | AWSQGVTEAF
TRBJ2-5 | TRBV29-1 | SVSLNRGLGETQY
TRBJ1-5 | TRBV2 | ASSATGTGKMGINQPQH
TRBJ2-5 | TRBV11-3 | ASSSGTANKETQY
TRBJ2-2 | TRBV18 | ASSMGTVNTGELF
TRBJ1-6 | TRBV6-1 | ASTDNSPLH
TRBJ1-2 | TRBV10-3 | AVSRRRDRGNYGYT
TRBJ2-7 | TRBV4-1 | ASSQFQGAGTYEQY
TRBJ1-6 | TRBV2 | ASSGGRGQGSPLH